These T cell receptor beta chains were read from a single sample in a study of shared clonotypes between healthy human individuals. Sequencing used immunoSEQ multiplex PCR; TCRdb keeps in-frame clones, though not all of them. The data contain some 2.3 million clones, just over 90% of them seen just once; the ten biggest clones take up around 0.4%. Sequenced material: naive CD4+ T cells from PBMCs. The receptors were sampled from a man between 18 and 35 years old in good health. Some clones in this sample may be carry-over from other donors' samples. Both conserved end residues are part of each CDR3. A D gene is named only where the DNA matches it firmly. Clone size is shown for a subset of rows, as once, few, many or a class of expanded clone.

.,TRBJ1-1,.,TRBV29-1,TGCAGCGGAAGCGGGGGGACTGAAGCTTTCTTT,CSGSGGTEAFF
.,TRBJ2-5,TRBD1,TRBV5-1,TGCGCCAGCAGCTTATTACAGGGGAAGGGGGAGACCCAGTACTTC,CASSLLQGKGETQYF
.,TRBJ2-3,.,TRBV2,TGTGCCAGCAAGGGCGACTGGCCAGATACGCAGTATTTT,CASKGDWPDTQYF
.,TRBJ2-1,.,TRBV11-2,TGTGCCAGCAGCTTAGAAAAGGGTCCGAGGGGTTTCAATGAGCAGTTCTTC,CASSLEKGPRGFNEQFF
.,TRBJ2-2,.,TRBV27,TGTGCCAGCAGTCCCAGTGTGTACGGGGAGCTGTTTTTT,CASSPSVYGELFF
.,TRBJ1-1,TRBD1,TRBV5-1,TGCGCCAGCTCTTCATCGGGGCGACAGGGAGACACTGAAGCTTTCTTT,CASSSSGRQGDTEAFF
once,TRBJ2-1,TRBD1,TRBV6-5,TGTGCCAGCAGTGGGACAGGGGGCAATGAGCAGTTCTTC,CASSGTGGNEQFF
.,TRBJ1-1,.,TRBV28,TGTGCCAGCAGTTACTTTGGGGGCTCGAGAGAAGCTTTCTTT,CASSYFGGSREAFF
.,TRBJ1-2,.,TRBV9,TGTGCCAGCAGTGGACAGCTTAACTATGGCTACACCTTC,CASSGQLNYGYTF
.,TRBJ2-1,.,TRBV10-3,TGTGCCATCTGGCCGGGAGCTGGTGAGCAGTTCTTC,CAIWPGAGEQFF
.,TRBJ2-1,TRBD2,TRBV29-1,TGCAGCGTTGGACCCCTAGCGGCCAATGAGCAGTTCTTC,CSVGPLAANEQFF
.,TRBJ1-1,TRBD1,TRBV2,TGTGCCGGAAGGACAGGGGAAACTGAAGCTTTCTTT,CAGRTGETEAFF
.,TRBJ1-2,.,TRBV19,TGTGCCAGTACCGATAACAGGGTTAACTATGGCTACACCTTC,CASTDNRVNYGYTF
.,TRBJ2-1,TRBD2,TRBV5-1,TGCGCCAGCAGCTTGGAACTAGCGGGAGACAATGAGCAGTTCTTC,CASSLELAGDNEQFF
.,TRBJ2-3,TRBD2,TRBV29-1,TGCAGCGTTGCGCGACTAGCGGGAGTTTCAGATACGCAGTATTTT,CSVARLAGVSDTQYF
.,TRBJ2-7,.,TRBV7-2,TGTGCCAGCAGCTTAGGACCCTCCTACGAGCAGTACTTC,CASSLGPSYEQYF
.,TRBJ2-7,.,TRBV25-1,TGTGCCAGTTATTTGTTGACAGCCTACGAGCAGTACTTC,CASYLLTAYEQYF
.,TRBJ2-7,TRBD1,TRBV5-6,TGTGCCAGCAGGGAAAGGGACAGCTCCTACGAGCAGTACTTC,CASRERDSSYEQYF
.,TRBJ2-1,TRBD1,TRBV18,TGTGCCAGCTCACCTCGCCTGGGACAGGGCTACAATGAGCAGTTCTTC,CASSPRLGQGYNEQFF
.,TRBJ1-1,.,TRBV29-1,TGCAGCGTTGAACGGGGGGCTGAAGCTTTCTTT,CSVERGAEAFF
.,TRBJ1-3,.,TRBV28,TGTGCCAGCAGCCCCTCCCGGGACGGAAACACCATATATTTT,CASSPSRDGNTIYF
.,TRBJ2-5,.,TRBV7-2,TGTGCCAGCAGCTTAGCGCAGACCCAGTACTTC,CASSLAQTQYF
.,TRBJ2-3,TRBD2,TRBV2,TGTGCCAGCAGTGTGACTAGCGGGGCCCCCACAGATACGCAGTATTTT,CASSVTSGAPTDTQYF
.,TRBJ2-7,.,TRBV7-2,TGTGCCAGCAGCTTAGTAGGTGGAGGGGTCTACGAGCAGTACTTC,CASSLVGGGVYEQYF
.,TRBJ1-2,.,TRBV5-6,TGTGCCAGCAGCTTGAGTCAGCCGTATGGCTACACCTTC,CASSLSQPYGYTF
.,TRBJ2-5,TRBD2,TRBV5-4,TGTGCCAGCAGTATGAGGCTAGCGGGACTAAAAGGAGAGACCCAGTACTTC,CASSMRLAGLKGETQYF
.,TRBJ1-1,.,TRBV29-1,TGCAGCGTAGCGGGCCTTATGAACACTGAAGCTTTCTTT,CSVAGLMNTEAFF
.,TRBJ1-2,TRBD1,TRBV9,TGTGCCAGCAGCGTAGTCGGGACAGACTATGGCTACACCTTC,CASSVVGTDYGYTF
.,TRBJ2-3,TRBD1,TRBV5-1,TGCGCCAGCTGGCTAACGGGACAGAGCACAGATACGCAGTATTTT,CASWLTGQSTDTQYF
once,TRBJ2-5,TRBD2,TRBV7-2,TGTGCCAGCAGCCAGACTAGCGGGAGGGTATGGGGGACCCAGTACTTC,CASSQTSGRVWGTQYF
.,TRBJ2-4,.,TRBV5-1,TGCGCCAGCAGCCCCGGGAGTTCCCCCAAAAACATTCAGTACTTC,CASSPGSSPKNIQYF
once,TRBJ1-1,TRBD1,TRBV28,TGTGCCAGCAGTTTGGCACGGACAGGGGGGACTGAAGCTTTCTTT,CASSLARTGGTEAFF
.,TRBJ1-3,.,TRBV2,TGTGCCACCTCCCCTGGGAGTAGGGGAAACACCATATATTTT,CATSPGSRGNTIYF
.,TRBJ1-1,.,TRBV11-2,TGTGCCAGCAGCTTAATGTCAGACACTGAAGCTTTCTTT,CASSLMSDTEAFF
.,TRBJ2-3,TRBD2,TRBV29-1,TGCAGCGTTGACCCGACTAGCGGGGGTTTAGGCACAGATACGCAGTATTTT,CSVDPTSGGLGTDTQYF
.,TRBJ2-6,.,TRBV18,TGTGCCAGCTCACCACTGACGGCCGGGGCCAACGTCCTGACTTTC,CASSPLTAGANVLTF
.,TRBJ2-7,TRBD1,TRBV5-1,TGCGCCAGCAGCTTGGGGAGGACAGGGAACGAGCAGTACTTC,CASSLGRTGNEQYF
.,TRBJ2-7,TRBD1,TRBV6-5,TGTGCCAGCAGTTACTCGCTGACAGGGGCCTACGAGCAGTACTTC,CASSYSLTGAYEQYF
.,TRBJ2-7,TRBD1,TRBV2,TGTGCCAGCAGTGAACGATGGCAGGGGGTCAACGAGCAGTACTTC,CASSERWQGVNEQYF
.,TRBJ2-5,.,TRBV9,TGTGCCAGCAGCGGTGGGGGAGAGACCCAGTACTTC,CASSGGGETQYF